This T cell receptor (beta chain) was obtained from a study of CD8 T cells in ankylosing spondylitis. Study findings and constraints: Typical of ankylosing spondylitis blood, it appeared, was a TCR beta motif of under 10 highly homologous variants.

From the 5' RACE reads, TCRdb called clonotypes with MiXCR, one entry per CDR3 protein. This table has a few hundred thousand distinct CDR3 sequences, over 15% appearing once. Per the germline V gene, CDR1 is SGHAT and CDR2 is FQNNGV. The CDR3 has 15 residues. With V trimmed by 5 bases and J by 4 bases, 6 bases remained unmatched. Notes on this clonotype: The antigen is undetermined.

Sequencing was done on a sample of blood, either unsorted or a sorted T cell fraction (not recorded which). V usage is TRBV11-2 and J usage is TRBJ1-1; 11 bases match TRBD1. This receptor was obtained from a male donor with ankylosing spondylitis. CDR3 protein: CASSRIGTGGTEAFF. The CDR3 coding sequence is TGTGCCAGCAGCCGAATCGGGACAGGGGGCACTGAAGCTTTCTTT.